This TCR beta chain was captured by sequencing in a study of shared clonotypes between healthy human individuals. About the study: The cohort had a couple of women and a few men, ages 18 to 49.

Broader study findings: Depth of sequencing was expected to influence donor clonotype sharing. A handful of donors held about 4.6% of naive CD4 clonotypes in common.

The germline CDR1 and CDR2 sequences are LNHNV and YYDKDF (reference sequence). The CDR3 is 14 amino acids. Trimming left V 5 bases short and J 3 bases short, with 13 bases between. This clone was seen once. Its antigen is not identified. Using immunoSEQ multiplex PCR, the repertoire was profiled, and TCRdb retains in-frame clones only, with some absent. The table includes nearly 750,000 clones, 55% to 75% detected once. The sequence derives from a woman younger than 45 in good health. The rearrangement links TRBV15 to TRBJ1-1; TRBD1 is a possible D gene (6 bases). Sequenced material: memory CD4+ T cells sorted from blood. Subset meaning: CD45RA-negative fraction. In DNA, the CDR3 is TGTGCCACCAGCGCCCGGACAGCTCACACTGAAGCTTTCTTT. It yields the protein CATSARTAHTEAFF. Variable domain in full (rest from reference TRBV15 and TRBJ1-1): DAMVIQNPRYQVTQFGKPVTLSCSQTLNHNVMYWYQQKSSQAPKLLFHYYDKDFNNEADTPDNFQSRRPNTSFCFLDIRSPGLGDTAMYLCATSARTAHTEAFFGQGTRLTVV.